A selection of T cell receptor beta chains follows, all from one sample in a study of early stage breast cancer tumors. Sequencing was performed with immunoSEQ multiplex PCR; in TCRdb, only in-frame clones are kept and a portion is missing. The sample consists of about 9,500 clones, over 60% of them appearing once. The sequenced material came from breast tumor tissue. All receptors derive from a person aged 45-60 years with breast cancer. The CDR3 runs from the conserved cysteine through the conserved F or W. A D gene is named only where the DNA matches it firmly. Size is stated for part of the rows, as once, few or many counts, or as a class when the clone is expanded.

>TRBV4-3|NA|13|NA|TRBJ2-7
CASSQGRLYEQYF
TGCGCCAGCAGCCAAGGGCGCCTCTACGAGCAGTACTTC
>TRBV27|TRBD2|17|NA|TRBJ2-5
CASSSGTSGIRGETQYF
TGTGCCAGCAGTTCAGGGACTAGCGGGATCAGGGGGGAGACCCAGTACTTC
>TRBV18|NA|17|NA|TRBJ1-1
CASSPEVWGRGNTEAFF
TGTGCCAGCTCTCCTGAGGTGTGGGGCCGGGGGAACACTGAAGCTTTCTTT
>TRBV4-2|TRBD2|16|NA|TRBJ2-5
CASSQDVAGGQETQYF
TGTGCCAGCAGCCAGGATGTAGCGGGGGGACAAGAGACCCAGTACTTC
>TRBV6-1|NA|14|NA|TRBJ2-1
CASSPLGPYNEQFF
TGTGCCAGCAGCCCCCTGGGGCCCTACAATGAGCAGTTCTTC
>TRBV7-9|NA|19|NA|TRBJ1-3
CASSLSAQWPSTSADTIYF
TGTGCCAGCAGCTTAAGTGCCCAATGGCCAAGCACCTCAGCGGACACCATATATTTT
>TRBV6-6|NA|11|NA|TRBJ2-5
CASSLKETQYF
TGTGCCAGCAGTCTTAAAGAGACCCAGTACTTC
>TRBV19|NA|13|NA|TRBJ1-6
CASSINTDSPLHF
TGTGCCAGTAGTATCAACACGGATTCACCCCTCCACTTT
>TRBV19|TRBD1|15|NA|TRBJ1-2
CASSGTARGYYGYTF
TGTGCCAGTAGTGGGACAGCGAGGGGGTACTATGGCTACACCTTC
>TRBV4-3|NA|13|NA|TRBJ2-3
CASSQYRTDTQYF
TGCGCCAGCAGCCAATACCGTACAGATACGCAGTATTTT
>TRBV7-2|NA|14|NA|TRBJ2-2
CASSSKTNTGELFF
TGTGCCAGCAGCTCTAAGACTAACACCGGGGAGCTGTTTTTT
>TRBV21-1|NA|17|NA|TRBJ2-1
CASSKAQASGGANEQFF
TGTGCCAGCAGCAAAGCGCAGGCTAGCGGGGGGGCAAATGAGCAGTTCTTC
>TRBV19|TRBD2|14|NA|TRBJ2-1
CASKRAGGTNEQFF
TGTGCCTCTAAAAGGGCCGGGGGGACCAATGAGCAGTTCTTC
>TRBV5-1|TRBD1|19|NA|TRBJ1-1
CASSLAPVGGQGAPTEAFF
TGCGCCAGCAGCTTGGCACCTGTCGGGGGACAGGGGGCCCCCACTGAAGCTTTCTTT
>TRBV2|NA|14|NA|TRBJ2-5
CASSDTGSGETQYF
TGTGCCAGCAGTGATACCGGGAGCGGAGAGACCCAGTACTTC
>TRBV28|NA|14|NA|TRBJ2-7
CASSFQQGTYEQYF
TGTGCCAGCAGTTTCCAACAGGGCACCTACGAGCAGTACTTC
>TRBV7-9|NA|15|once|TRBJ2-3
CASSLAGAHTDTQYF
TGTGCCAGCAGCTTAGCAGGGGCCCACACAGATACGCAGTATTTT
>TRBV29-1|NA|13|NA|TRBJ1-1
CSITRGGGTEAFF
TGCAGCATAACAAGGGGGGGAGGCACTGAAGCTTTCTTT
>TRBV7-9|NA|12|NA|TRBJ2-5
CASSLAQETQYF
TGTGCCAGCAGCTTAGCCCAAGAGACCCAGTACTTC
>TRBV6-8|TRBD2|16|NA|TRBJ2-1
CASSLGSGGRYNEQFF
TGTGCCAGCAGTTTGGGTAGCGGGGGGAGGTACAATGAGCAGTTCTTC
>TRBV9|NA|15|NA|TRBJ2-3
CASSVEANRADTQYF
TGTGCCAGCAGCGTAGAAGCTAACCGGGCAGATACGCAGTATTTT
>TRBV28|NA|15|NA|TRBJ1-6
CASSLLQGPNSPLHF
TGTGCCAGCAGTTTACTACAGGGTCCTAATTCACCCCTCCACTTT
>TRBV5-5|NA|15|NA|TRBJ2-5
CASSLLGGGQETQYF
TGTGCCAGCAGCTTGCTTGGTGGAGGGCAAGAGACCCAGTACTTC
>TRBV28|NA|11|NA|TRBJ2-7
CASRQAYEQYF
TGTGCCAGCAGACAAGCCTACGAGCAGTACTTC
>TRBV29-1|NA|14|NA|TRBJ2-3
CSVEERKGTDTQYF
TGCAGCGTTGAAGAAAGAAAGGGGACAGATACGCAGTATTTT
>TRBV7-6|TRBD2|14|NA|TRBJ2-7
CASSTTSGSGEQYF
TGTGCCAGCAGCACGACTAGCGGGAGTGGCGAGCAGTACTTC
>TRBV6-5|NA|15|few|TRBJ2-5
CASSYSTGSAETQYF
TGTGCCAGCAGTTATTCAACAGGGTCGGCGGAGACCCAGTACTTC